This TCR beta chain was identified in a study of beta chain features in type 1 diabetes. All of the isolated RNA was reverse transcribed, so expressed TCRB transcripts were sequenced. Measured with immunoSEQ multiplex PCR; TCRdb has only the in-frame clones, and not every one. In the table there are roughly 610,000 clones, about 14% of which are singletons. V shed 6 bases and J shed 3 bases, with 17 bases lying between them. From germline, CDR1 is MDHEN and CDR2 SYDVKM. The CDR3 has 15 amino acids. The receptor was derived from a man between 18 and 29 years old in good health. This chain links TRBV28 with TRBJ1-1; possible D gene TRBD1, 6 bases. Material: naive CD4+ T cells from blood. As DNA, the CDR3 is TGTGCCAGCAGCCCCGGGGACAATGGGGACACTGAAGCTTTCTTT. Protein sequence: CASSPGDNGDTEAFF.